This T cell receptor beta chain is from a study of control samples from healthy donors and cancer patients. The germline V gene encodes CDR1 SGHTA and CDR2 FQGNSA. V was trimmed by 2 bases and J by 1 base, leaving 15 bases between them. This CDR3 has 16 amino acids. In this sample, this clone turned up a few times. The data were produced by immunoSEQ multiplex PCR, yet TCRdb's version contains in-frame clones alone and is incomplete. The sample shows about 160,000 clones, over 85% of them seen only once. The clonotype comes from a middle-aged woman in good health. The chain combines TRBV7-2 with TRBJ2-7; D perhaps matches TRBD2 (7 bases). Sequenced material: blood. CDR3 protein: CASSLTGGNPSYEQYF. Here the CDR3 DNA reads TGTGCCAGCAGCTTAACGGGGGGCAACCCTTCCTACGAGCAGTACTTC. The variable domain in full, with the rest retrieved from reference TRBV7-2 and TRBJ2-7, is GAGVSQSPSNKVTEKGKDVELRCDPISGHTALYWYRQSLGQGLEFLIYFQGNSAPDKSGLPSDRFSAERTGGSVSTLTIQRTQQEDSAVYLCASSLTGGNPSYEQYFGPGTRLTVT.